This T cell receptor beta chain was recovered during a study of blood T cell repertoires in COVID-19. The overall study: The analysed material was cDNA or gDNA that came from T cells, B-cell-depleted T cells, or PBMCs.

In the original workflow: Reference gene primers were amplified, and this amplification served to estimate nucleated cell counts. Produced via immunoSEQ multiplex PCR; TCRdb's table is partial and in-frame only. For V, J and clone size, that table is used; D and trimming come from the DNA. The data contain under 80,000 clones, about 78% of them singletons. Trimming cost V 0 bases and J 0 bases, with 6 bases left between them. Germline V gene data show CDR1 as MNHNS and CDR2 as SASEGT. CDR3 size: 14 residues. The sequence derives from a man older than 75 with active or convalescent COVID-19. Sequencing was carried out using peripheral blood. The chain combines TRBV6-1 with TRBJ2-7; D unclear. In DNA, the CDR3 is TGTGCCAGCAGTGAAGCCCCTCGCTCCTACGAGCAGTACTTC. Its translation: CASSEAPRSYEQYF.